This T cell receptor beta chain is from a study of shared clonotypes between healthy human individuals. Naive CD8 isolation took CD45RO-negative cells positively selected for CCR7 and excluded terminally differentiated effector memory CD45RA+ cells. TCRdb keeps only in-frame clones here, not all; method: immunoSEQ multiplex PCR. The repertoire holds about 2.1 million clones, with 93% as singletons. What was sequenced was naive CD8+ T cells from PBMCs. This receptor was taken from a young man in good health. Some clones in this sample may be carry-over from other donors' samples.

The CDR3 sequence is CASSSPGQGNEKLFF. In DNA form, the CDR3 reads TGTGCCAGCAGTTCCCCGGGACAGGGTAATGAAAAACTGTTTTTT. The V and J genes are TRBV28 and TRBJ1-4; 9 nucleotides line up with TRBD1. J gave up 4 bases and V 4 bases, and 4 bases lay outside the gene matches. CDR1 is MDHEN, CDR2 SYDVKM, per germline. There are 15 residues in the CDR3. The full variable domain, with the rest looked up from reference TRBV28 and TRBJ1-4, is DVKVTQSSRYLVKRTGEKVFLECVQDMDHENMFWYRQDPGLGLRLIYFSYDVKMKEKGDIPEGYSVSREKKERFSLILESASTNQTSMYLCASSSPGQGNEKLFFGSGTQLSVL.